Below, 5 T cell receptor beta chains from the same sample are listed, as sequenced in a study of blood T cell repertoires in COVID-19. Sequenced by immunoSEQ multiplex PCR; TCRdb stores in-frame clones only, minus some. Here the sample spans about 350,000 clones, roughly 87% being singletons. The material sequenced was peripheral blood. The receptors were gathered from a man younger than 40 with COVID-19, enrolled during active disease.

The genes are TRBV18 and TRBJ2-1; 7 positions agree with TRBD2. Germline V gene data show CDR1 as KGHSH and CDR2 as LQKENI. The CDR3 extends over 15 amino acids. The J segment lost 5 bases and the V segment lost 3 bases, leaving 7 bases of the junction unmatched. The CDR3 sequence: CASSPASGENNEQFF. CDR3 in DNA: TGTGCCAGCTCACCTGCGAGCGGGGAAAACAATGAGCAGTTCTTC. Filled out from reference TRBV18 and TRBJ2-1, the complete variable domain reads NAGVMQNPRHLVRRRGQEARLRCSPMKGHSHVYWYRQLPEEGLKFMVYLQKENIIDESGMPKERFSAEFPKEGPSILRIQQVVRGDSAAYFCASSPASGENNEQFFGPGTRLTVL.

This chain uses TRBV6-6 with TRBJ2-7; no clear D gene. The CDR3 length is 15 residues. Germline V gene lookup returns CDR1 MNHNY and CDR2 SVGAGI (reference sequence). V was cut by 0 bases and J by 3 bases, with 12 bases left in between. The CDR3, as DNA: TGTGCCAGCAGTTACTCATCCAGGTTTAACTACGAGCAGTACTTC. Translating it yields CASSYSSRFNYEQYF.

The rearrangement joins TRBV15 to TRBJ1-2, with TRBD1 as a possible D gene (5 bases). The CDR3 is 16 amino acids. The V end lost 4 bases, the J end lost 6 bases, and 21 bases lay between the germline ends. Germline lookup yields CDR1 LNHNV and CDR2 YYDKDF (reference sequence). Here the CDR3 reads CATSTLSRAGTNGYTF. As DNA, the CDR3 is TGTGCCACCAGCACCCTGTCCAGGGCAGGGACTAATGGCTACACCTTC.

The genes are TRBV18 and TRBJ1-3, with D possibly matching TRBD1 (5 bases). Per the germline V gene, CDR1 is KGHSH and CDR2 is LQKENI. V lost 2 bases and J 2 bases, leaving 10 bases between the germline ends. CDR3 size: 15 residues. This CDR3 reads CASSPNRQTGNTIYF. The CDR3 nucleotides are TGTGCCAGCTCACCAAACAGACAGACTGGAAACACCATATATTTT.

In nucleotides, the CDR3 is TGTGCCACCAGCAGAGTCCGGAGGGAGCAGTACTTC. Translation: CATSRVRREQYF. The rearrangement links TRBV15 to TRBJ2-7; weak D call: TRBD2 (5 bases). The CDR3 loop spans 12 amino acids. Germline loops: CDR1 LNHNV, CDR2 YYDKDF (reference sequence). Between the trimmed V and J ends, which lost 1 base and 7 bases, there was a span of 8 bases.